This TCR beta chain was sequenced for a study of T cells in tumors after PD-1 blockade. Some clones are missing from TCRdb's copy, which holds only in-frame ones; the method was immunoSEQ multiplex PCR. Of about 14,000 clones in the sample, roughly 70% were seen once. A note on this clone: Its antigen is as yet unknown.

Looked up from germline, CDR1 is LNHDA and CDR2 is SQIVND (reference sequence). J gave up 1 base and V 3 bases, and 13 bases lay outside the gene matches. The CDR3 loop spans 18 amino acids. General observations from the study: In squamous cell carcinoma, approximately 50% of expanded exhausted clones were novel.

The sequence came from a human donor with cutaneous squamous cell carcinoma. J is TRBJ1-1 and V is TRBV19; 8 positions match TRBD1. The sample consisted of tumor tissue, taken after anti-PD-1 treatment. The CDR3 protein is CASSIALRGRNENTEAFF. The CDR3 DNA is TGTGCCAGTAGTATTGCGCTCAGGGGGCGAAATGAGAACACTGAAGCTTTCTTT.